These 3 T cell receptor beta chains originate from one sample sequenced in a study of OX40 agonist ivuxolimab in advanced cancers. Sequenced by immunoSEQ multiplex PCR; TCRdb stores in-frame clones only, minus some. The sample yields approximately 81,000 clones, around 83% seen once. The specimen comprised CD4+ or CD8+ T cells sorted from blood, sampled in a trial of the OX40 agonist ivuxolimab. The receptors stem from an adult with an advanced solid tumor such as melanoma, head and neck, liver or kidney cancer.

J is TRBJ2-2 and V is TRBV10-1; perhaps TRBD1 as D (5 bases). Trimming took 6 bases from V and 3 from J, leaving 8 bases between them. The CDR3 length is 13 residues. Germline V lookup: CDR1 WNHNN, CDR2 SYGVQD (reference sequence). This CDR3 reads CASRAGYTGELFF. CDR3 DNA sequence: TGCGCCAGCAGGGCAGGGTACACCGGGGAGCTGTTTTTT.

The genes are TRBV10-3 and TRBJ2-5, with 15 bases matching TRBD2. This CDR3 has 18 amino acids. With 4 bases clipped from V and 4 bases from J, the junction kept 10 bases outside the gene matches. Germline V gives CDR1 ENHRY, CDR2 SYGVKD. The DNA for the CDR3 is TGTGCCATCAGTGCGAATTCCGGACTAGCGGGGGGGGCAGAGACCCAGTACTTC. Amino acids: CAISANSGLAGGAETQYF.

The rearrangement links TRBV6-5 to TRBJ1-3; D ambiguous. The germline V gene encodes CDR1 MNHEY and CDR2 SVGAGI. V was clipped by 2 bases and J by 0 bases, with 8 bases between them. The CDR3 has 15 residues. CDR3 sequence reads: CASSYAASSGNTIYF. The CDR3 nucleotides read TGTGCCAGCAGTTACGCTGCCAGCTCTGGAAACACCATATATTTT.